The sequence of this TCR beta chain was determined in a study of cytomegalovirus exposure and HLA in healthy donors. Germline CDR1 SNHLY, CDR2 FYNNEI. V was shortened by 4 bases and J by 7 bases, with 23 bases between the two germline ends. The CDR3 contains 17 residues. Regarding the study as a whole: The authors later found HLA-associated TCR beta chains more clonally expanded than equally common others.

Primers included in the PCR were 60 Vbeta and 13 Jbeta primers. Only in-frame clones appear in the TCRdb table, and some are missing; sequencing was by immunoSEQ multiplex PCR. The table includes more than 75,000 clones, 79% detected once. Remarks on this clone: Its antigen is not identified.

Specimen: PBMCs. This TCR was sampled from a woman between 35 and 50 years old in good health and CMV-seronegative. The V gene is TRBV2, the J gene TRBJ1-5; possibly TRBD1 for D (6 bases). The CDR3 sequence: CASSARPGRQDRQPQHF. The DNA for the CDR3 is TGTGCCAGCAGTGCAAGACCGGGCCGACAGGATCGGCAGCCCCAGCATTTT.